The text below deals with one T cell receptor (beta chain). What it recognizes is unknown. Germline V gives CDR1 WSHSY, CDR2 SAAADI. This CDR3 contains 14 residues. Trimming stripped 7 bases from V and 2 bases from J, with 15 bases between. The source of the sample is a study of shared clonotypes between healthy human individuals. Background on the study: Three CD4 naive, three CD4 memory, two CD8 naive and one CD8 memory plate were used per donor. Findings of the study overall: Relative to memory subsets, naive subsets generally showed larger estimated richness. All-four-donor shared clonotypes had higher generation probabilities than non-shared clonotypes did.

Only in-frame clones appear in the TCRdb table, and some are missing; sequencing was by immunoSEQ multiplex PCR. The sample gives over a million clones, around 78% of which show up once; 0.6% to 0.7% is in the top ten. The sequenced material came from memory CD4+ T cells from PBMCs. The sample's subset: CD45RA-negative fraction. V gene TRBV10-2 combines with J gene TRBJ2-7; TRBD2 might be the D (5 bases). This receptor was taken from a man aged 18-30 years in good health. Some clones in this sample may be carry-over from other donors' samples. CDR3 protein: CASNAGQDTYEQYF. CDR3 nucleotides: TGCGCCAGCAATGCGGGCCAGGATACCTACGAGCAGTACTTC.